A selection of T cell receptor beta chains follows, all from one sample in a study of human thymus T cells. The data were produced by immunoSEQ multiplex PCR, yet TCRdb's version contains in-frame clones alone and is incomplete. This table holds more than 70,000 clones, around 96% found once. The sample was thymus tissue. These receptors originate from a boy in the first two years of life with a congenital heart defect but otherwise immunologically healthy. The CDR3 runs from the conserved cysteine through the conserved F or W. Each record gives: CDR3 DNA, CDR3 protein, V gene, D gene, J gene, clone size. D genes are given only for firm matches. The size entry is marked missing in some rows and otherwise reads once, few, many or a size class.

CDR3 DNA: TGTGCCAGCAGCTTGGGGAGGATCAATGAGCAGTTCTTC
CDR3 protein: CASSLGRINEQFF
V gene: TRBV5-4
D gene: -
J gene: TRBJ2-1
clone size: -

CDR3 DNA: TGTGCCAGCAGTGCCTGGACCGACAACACTGAAGCTTTCTTT
CDR3 protein: CASSAWTDNTEAFF
V gene: TRBV27
D gene: -
J gene: TRBJ1-1
clone size: -

CDR3 DNA: TGTGCCAGCAGTCCCCGCTTAGTCTCCCACTATGGCTACACCTTC
CDR3 protein: CASSPRLVSHYGYTF
V gene: TRBV27
D gene: -
J gene: TRBJ1-2
clone size: -

CDR3 DNA: TGTGCCAGCAGTTTCTCCAAGTCAGGGGAAGCTTTCTTT
CDR3 protein: CASSFSKSGEAFF
V gene: TRBV27
D gene: -
J gene: TRBJ1-1
clone size: -

CDR3 DNA: TGTGCTAGTCACAGGGATCGGGACACCGGGGAGCTGTTTTTT
CDR3 protein: CASHRDRDTGELFF
V gene: TRBV12-5
D gene: -
J gene: TRBJ2-2
clone size: -

CDR3 DNA: TGCGCCAGCAGGAACACCGGAGCCAACGAGACCCAGTACTTC
CDR3 protein: CASRNTGANETQYF
V gene: TRBV4-1
D gene: -
J gene: TRBJ2-5
clone size: -

CDR3 DNA: TGTGCCAGCAGTTTAACCCAACGTAACACTGAAGCTTTCTTT
CDR3 protein: CASSLTQRNTEAFF
V gene: TRBV27
D gene: -
J gene: TRBJ1-1
clone size: -

CDR3 DNA: TGTGCCAGCAGCTCGACAGGGGTTGACACTGAAGCTTTCTTT
CDR3 protein: CASSSTGVDTEAFF
V gene: TRBV5-6
D gene: TRBD1
J gene: TRBJ1-1
clone size: -

CDR3 DNA: TGTGCCAGCAGCCAAGAACATCTAGCGGGGTTCGCAGATACGCAGTATTTT
CDR3 protein: CASSQEHLAGFADTQYF
V gene: TRBV14
D gene: TRBD2
J gene: TRBJ2-3
clone size: once

CDR3 DNA: TGTGCCAGCAGCTGCTGGACATCCTCGGGCACTGAAGCTTTCTTT
CDR3 protein: CASSCWTSSGTEAFF
V gene: TRBV27
D gene: -
J gene: TRBJ1-1
clone size: -

CDR3 DNA: TGTGCCAGCAGTTTAAACGGGACTAGCGCCTACAATGAGCAGTTCTTC
CDR3 protein: CASSLNGTSAYNEQFF
V gene: TRBV28
D gene: TRBD2
J gene: TRBJ2-1
clone size: -

CDR3 DNA: TGCGCCACCCTGGGGGGACTAGCGGGACACGAGCAGTACTTC
CDR3 protein: CATLGGLAGHEQYF
V gene: TRBV5-1
D gene: TRBD2
J gene: TRBJ2-7
clone size: -

CDR3 DNA: TGTGCCAGCACCTCCCTAGGGGGAGATAATGAAAAACTGTTTTTT
CDR3 protein: CASTSLGGDNEKLFF
V gene: TRBV25-1
D gene: -
J gene: TRBJ1-4
clone size: -

CDR3 DNA: TGTGCCAGCAGCCCCGGGAGCGGGAGTGTGGAGACCCAGTACTTC
CDR3 protein: CASSPGSGSVETQYF
V gene: TRBV7-2
D gene: TRBD2
J gene: TRBJ2-5
clone size: -

CDR3 DNA: TGTGCCAGCAGCCGGCAGGGGGGCAATCAGCCCCAGCATTTT
CDR3 protein: CASSRQGGNQPQHF
V gene: TRBV14
D gene: TRBD1
J gene: TRBJ1-5
clone size: -

CDR3 DNA: TGTGCCAGCAGCTTAGATTGGACAGGAAGTTCCTACGAGCAGTACTTC
CDR3 protein: CASSLDWTGSSYEQYF
V gene: TRBV11-3
D gene: TRBD1
J gene: TRBJ2-7
clone size: -

CDR3 DNA: TGTGCCAGCAGCACACCGGGACAGGGAGTAATCTACGAGCAGTACTTC
CDR3 protein: CASSTPGQGVIYEQYF
V gene: TRBV7-9
D gene: TRBD1
J gene: TRBJ2-7
clone size: -

CDR3 DNA: TGCGCCAGCATGGGACAAGACAGTTTTGGCTACACCTTC
CDR3 protein: CASMGQDSFGYTF
V gene: TRBV4-1
D gene: -
J gene: TRBJ1-2
clone size: once

CDR3 DNA: TGTGCCAGCAGTGAAGTTCCAGGAGTGGGAGCTAACTATGGCTACACCTTC
CDR3 protein: CASSEVPGVGANYGYTF
V gene: TRBV6-1
D gene: -
J gene: TRBJ1-2
clone size: -

CDR3 DNA: TGCGCCAGCAGCGGCGGACTAGCGGTCATCACAGATACGCAGTATTTT
CDR3 protein: CASSGGLAVITDTQYF
V gene: TRBV5-1
D gene: TRBD2
J gene: TRBJ2-3
clone size: -

CDR3 DNA: TGTGCCAGCAGCCCAAGGGGACGAAGCCCGAAGTCACCCCTCCACTTT
CDR3 protein: CASSPRGRSPKSPLHF
V gene: TRBV7-3
D gene: -
J gene: TRBJ1-6
clone size: -

CDR3 DNA: TGTGCCAGCAGCTTGGCGACTAGCGGAACGAAGACCCAGTACTTC
CDR3 protein: CASSLATSGTKTQYF
V gene: TRBV5-8
D gene: TRBD2
J gene: TRBJ2-5
clone size: -

CDR3 DNA: TGTGCCAGCACTAATCCCCATTTAACCGGGACAGGGGACTACAATGAGCAGTTCTTC
CDR3 protein: CASTNPHLTGTGDYNEQFF
V gene: TRBV5-4
D gene: TRBD1
J gene: TRBJ2-1
clone size: -

CDR3 DNA: TGTGCCAGCAGCTTGGGAGAGCCATCGGACTATGGCTACACCTTC
CDR3 protein: CASSLGEPSDYGYTF
V gene: TRBV5-4
D gene: -
J gene: TRBJ1-2
clone size: -

CDR3 DNA: TGTGCCAGCAGCCCCGCTCCAGGGGCAGATACGCAGTATTTT
CDR3 protein: CASSPAPGADTQYF
V gene: TRBV7-2
D gene: -
J gene: TRBJ2-3
clone size: -